Listed here are 5 T cell receptor beta chains from one sample, sequenced in a study of CD8+ T cells in alopecia areata. cDNA reverse transcribed from extracted RNA served as the sequencing template. This table comes from immunoSEQ multiplex PCR, and its TCRdb copy is limited to in-frame clones, with some not included. This table has about 140,000 clones, about half appearing once. Source: CD4+ T cells sorted from blood, taken at week 0. The origin of the receptors is a human donor with alopecia areata.

The rearrangement links TRBV4-2 to TRBJ1-1; 8 bases fit TRBD1. The germline CDR1 and CDR2 sequences are LGHNA and YNFKEQ. This CDR3 spans 17 amino acids. Trimming took 0 bases from V and 6 from J; bases not matched to a gene: 12. The CDR3 here is CASSQDFPGGPVAEAFF. The CDR3 DNA follows: TGTGCCAGCAGCCAAGATTTCCCAGGGGGCCCGGTCGCTGAAGCTTTCTTT.

The chain is built from TRBV20-1 and TRBJ2-7, with 7 bases lining up with TRBD1. The CDR3 contains 11 residues. Germline V gives CDR1 DFQATT, CDR2 SNEGSKA (reference sequence). V lost 4 bases, J lost 6 bases, and 3 bases stayed unmatched. CDR3 sequence: CSAKQGIEQYF. CDR3 in DNA: TGCAGTGCTAAACAGGGGATCGAGCAGTACTTC.

This sequence joins TRBV30 and TRBJ1-1; TRBD1 agrees at 7 bases. The J segment lost 2 bases and the V segment lost 3 bases, leaving 6 bases of the junction unmatched. CDR1 is GTSNPN, CDR2 SVGIG, per germline (reference sequence). There are 14 residues in the CDR3. DNA for the CDR3: TGTGCCTGGAGGGGGGACAGCCTAAACACTGAAGCTTTCTTT. This translates into CAWRGDSLNTEAFF.

This clone has more than one count but fewer than ten. This rearrangement joins TRBV28 to TRBJ2-3; a weak D match, TRBD2 (6 bases). This CDR3 spans 18 amino acids. Trimming removed 1 base from V and 0 bases from J, with 17 bases in between. In germline, CDR1 is MDHEN, CDR2 SYDVKM. The CDR3 region is CASSLLRGGGGSTDTQYF. CDR3 bases: TGTGCCAGCAGTTTATTGCGGGGCGGTGGAGGGAGCACAGATACGCAGTATTTT. The full variable domain, with the rest looked up from reference TRBV28 and TRBJ2-3, is DVKVTQSSRYLVKRTGEKVFLECVQDMDHENMFWYRQDPGLGLRLIYFSYDVKMKEKGDIPEGYSVSREKKERFSLILESASTNQTSMYLCASSLLRGGGGSTDTQYFGPGTRLTVL.

This chain uses TRBV6-1 with TRBJ2-3, with D unresolved. The CDR3 runs 13 residues. V was trimmed by 1 base and J by 6 bases, leaving 8 bases between them. CDR1 and CDR2 (germline): MNHNS, SASEGT. The CDR3 DNA is TGTGCCAGCAGTGAAGTCCAAAGGGATACGCAGTATTTT. It encodes CASSEVQRDTQYF.